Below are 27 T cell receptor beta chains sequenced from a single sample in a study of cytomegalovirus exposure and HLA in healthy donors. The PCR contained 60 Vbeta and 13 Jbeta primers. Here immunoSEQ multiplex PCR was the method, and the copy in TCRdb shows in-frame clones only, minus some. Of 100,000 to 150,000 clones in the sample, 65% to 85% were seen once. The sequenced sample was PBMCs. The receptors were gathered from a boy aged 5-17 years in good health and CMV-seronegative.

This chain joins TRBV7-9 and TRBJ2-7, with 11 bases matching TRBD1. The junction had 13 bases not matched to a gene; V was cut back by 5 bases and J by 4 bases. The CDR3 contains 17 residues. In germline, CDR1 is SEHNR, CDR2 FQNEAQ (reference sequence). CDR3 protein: CASSPPGGQGAPYEQYF. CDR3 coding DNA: TGTGCCAGCAGCCCACCTGGTGGACAGGGGGCACCTTACGAGCAGTACTTC.

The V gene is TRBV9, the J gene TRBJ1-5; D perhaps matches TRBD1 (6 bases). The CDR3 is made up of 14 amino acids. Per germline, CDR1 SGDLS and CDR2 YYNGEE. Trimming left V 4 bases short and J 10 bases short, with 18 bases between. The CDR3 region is CASSSEPGAKPQHF. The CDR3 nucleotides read TGTGCCAGCAGCAGCGAGCCAGGGGCAAAACCCCAGCATTTT.

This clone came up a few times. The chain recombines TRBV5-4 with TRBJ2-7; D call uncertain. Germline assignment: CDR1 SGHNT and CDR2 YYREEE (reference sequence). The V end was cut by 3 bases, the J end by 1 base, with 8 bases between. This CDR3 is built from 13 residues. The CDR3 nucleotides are TGTGCCAGCAGCTCAGGTCATTCCTACGAGCAGTACTTC. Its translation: CASSSGHSYEQYF.

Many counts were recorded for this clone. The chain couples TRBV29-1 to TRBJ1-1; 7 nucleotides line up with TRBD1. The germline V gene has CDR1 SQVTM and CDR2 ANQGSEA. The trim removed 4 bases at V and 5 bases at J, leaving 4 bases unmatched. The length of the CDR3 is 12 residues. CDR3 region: CSVAEQGTEAFF. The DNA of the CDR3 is TGCAGCGTTGCCGAACAGGGGACTGAAGCTTTCTTT.

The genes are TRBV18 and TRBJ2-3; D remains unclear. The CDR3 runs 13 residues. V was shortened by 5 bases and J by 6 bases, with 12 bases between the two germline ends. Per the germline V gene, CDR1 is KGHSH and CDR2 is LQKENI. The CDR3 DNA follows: TGTGCCAGCTCATTACTGGTTTGGGATACGCAGTATTTT. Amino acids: CASSLLVWDTQYF.

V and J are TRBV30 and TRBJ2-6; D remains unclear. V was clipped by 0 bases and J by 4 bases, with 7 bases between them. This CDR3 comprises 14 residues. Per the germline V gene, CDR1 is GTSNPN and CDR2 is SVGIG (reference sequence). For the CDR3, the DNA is TGTGCCTGGAGTGTTGCGGTAGGGGCCAACGTCCTGACTTTC. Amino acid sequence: CAWSVAVGANVLTF.

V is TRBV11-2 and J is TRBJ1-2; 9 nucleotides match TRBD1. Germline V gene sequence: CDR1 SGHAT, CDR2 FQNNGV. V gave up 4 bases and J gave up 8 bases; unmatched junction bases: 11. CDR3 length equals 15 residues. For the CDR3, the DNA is TGTGCCAGCAGCTCGAACAGGGGGCCCCGCGGAGGCTACACCTTC. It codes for CASSSNRGPRGGYTF.

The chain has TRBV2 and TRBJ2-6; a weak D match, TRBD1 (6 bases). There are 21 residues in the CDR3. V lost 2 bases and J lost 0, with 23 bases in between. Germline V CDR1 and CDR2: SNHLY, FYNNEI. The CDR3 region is CASSERIRGLDSDSGANVLTF. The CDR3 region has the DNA TGTGCCAGCAGTGAACGGATTAGAGGATTGGACAGTGACTCTGGGGCCAACGTCCTGACTTTC.

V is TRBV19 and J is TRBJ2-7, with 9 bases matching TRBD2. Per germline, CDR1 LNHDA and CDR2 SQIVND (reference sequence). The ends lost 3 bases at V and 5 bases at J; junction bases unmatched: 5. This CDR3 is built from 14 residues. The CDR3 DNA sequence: TGTGCCAGTAGTATGGTACGCGGGAGGGACGAGCAGTACTTC. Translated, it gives CASSMVRGRDEQYF.

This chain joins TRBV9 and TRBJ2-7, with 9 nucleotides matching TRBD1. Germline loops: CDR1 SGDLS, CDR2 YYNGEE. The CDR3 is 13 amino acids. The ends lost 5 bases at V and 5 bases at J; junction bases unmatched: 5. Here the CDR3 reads CASSRGQGNEQYF. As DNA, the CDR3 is TGTGCCAGCAGTCGGGGACAGGGCAACGAGCAGTACTTC.

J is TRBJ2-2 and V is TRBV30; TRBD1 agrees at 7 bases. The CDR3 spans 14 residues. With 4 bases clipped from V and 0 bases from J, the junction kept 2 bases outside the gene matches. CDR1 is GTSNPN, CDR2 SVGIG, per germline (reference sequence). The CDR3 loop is CAWNRGPNTGELFF. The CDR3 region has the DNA TGTGCCTGGAACAGGGGCCCGAACACCGGGGAGCTGTTTTTT.

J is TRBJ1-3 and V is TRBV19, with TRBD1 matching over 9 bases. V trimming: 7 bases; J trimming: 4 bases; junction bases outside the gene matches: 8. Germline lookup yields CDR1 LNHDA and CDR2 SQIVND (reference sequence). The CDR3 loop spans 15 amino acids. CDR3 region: CASTRDRVAGNTIYF. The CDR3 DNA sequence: TGTGCCAGTACCCGGGACAGGGTGGCAGGAAACACCATATATTTT.

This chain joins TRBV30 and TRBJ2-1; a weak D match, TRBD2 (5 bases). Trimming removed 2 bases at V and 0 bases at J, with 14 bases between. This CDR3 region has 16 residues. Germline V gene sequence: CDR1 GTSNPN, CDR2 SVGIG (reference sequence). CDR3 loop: CAWSYGGWSSYNEQFF. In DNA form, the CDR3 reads TGTGCCTGGAGTTACGGCGGGTGGTCCTCCTACAATGAGCAGTTCTTC.

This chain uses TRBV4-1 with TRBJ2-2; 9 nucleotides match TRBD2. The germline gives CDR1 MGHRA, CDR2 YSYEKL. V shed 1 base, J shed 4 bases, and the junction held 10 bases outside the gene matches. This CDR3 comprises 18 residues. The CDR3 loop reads CASSQGVTGTSITGELFF. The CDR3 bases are TGCGCCAGCAGCCAAGGAGTTACCGGGACTAGCATCACCGGGGAGCTGTTTTTT.

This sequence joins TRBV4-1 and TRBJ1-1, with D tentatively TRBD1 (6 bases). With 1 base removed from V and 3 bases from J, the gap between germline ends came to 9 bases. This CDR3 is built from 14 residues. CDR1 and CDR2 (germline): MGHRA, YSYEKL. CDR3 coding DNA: TGCGCCAGCAGCCAAGCAGGGGACCACACTGAAGCTTTCTTT. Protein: CASSQAGDHTEAFF.

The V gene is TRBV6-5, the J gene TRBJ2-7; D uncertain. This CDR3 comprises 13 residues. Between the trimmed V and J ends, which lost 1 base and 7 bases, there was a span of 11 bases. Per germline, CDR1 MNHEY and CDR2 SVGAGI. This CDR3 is CASSYFQSREQYF. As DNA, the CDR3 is TGTGCCAGCAGTTACTTCCAATCTAGAGAGCAGTACTTC.

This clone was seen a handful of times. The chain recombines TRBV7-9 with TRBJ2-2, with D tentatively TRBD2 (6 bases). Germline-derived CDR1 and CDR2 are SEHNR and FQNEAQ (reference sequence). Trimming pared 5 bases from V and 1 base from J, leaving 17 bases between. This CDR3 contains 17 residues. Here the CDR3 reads CASSPGLGGRNTGELFF. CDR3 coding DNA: TGTGCCAGCAGCCCCGGGTTGGGGGGTCGGAACACCGGGGAGCTGTTTTTT.

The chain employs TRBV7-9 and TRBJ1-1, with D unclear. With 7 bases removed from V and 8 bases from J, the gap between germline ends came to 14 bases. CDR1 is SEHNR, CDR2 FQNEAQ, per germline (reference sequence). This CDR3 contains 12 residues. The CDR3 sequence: CASTLGRPEAFF. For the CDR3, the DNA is TGTGCCAGCACTCTCGGTCGCCCAGAAGCTTTCTTT.

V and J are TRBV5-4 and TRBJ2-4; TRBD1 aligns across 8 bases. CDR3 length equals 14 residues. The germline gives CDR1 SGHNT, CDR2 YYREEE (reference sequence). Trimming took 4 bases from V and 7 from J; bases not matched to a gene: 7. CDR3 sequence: CASSRDRRGNIQYF. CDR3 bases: TGTGCCAGCAGCAGGGACAGGAGGGGGAACATTCAGTACTTC. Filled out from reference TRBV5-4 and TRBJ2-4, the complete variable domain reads ETGVTQSPTHLIKTRGQQVTLRCSSQSGHNTVSWYQQALGQGPQFIFQYYREEENGRGNFPPRFSGLQFPNYSSELNVNALELDDSALYLCASSRDRRGNIQYFGAGTRLSVL.

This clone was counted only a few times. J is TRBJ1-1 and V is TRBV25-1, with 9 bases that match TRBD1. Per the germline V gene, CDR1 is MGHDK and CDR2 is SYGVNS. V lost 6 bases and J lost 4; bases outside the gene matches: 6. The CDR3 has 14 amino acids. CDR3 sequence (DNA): TGTGCCAGCAGCGCCGGGACAGGGATCACTGAAGCTTTCTTT. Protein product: CASSAGTGITEAFF. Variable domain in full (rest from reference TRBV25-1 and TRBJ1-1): EADIYQTPRYLVIGTGKKITLECSQTMGHDKMYWYQQDPGMELHLIHYSYGVNSTEKGDLSSESTVSRIRTEHFPLTLESARPSHTSQYLCASSAGTGITEAFFGQGTRLTVV.

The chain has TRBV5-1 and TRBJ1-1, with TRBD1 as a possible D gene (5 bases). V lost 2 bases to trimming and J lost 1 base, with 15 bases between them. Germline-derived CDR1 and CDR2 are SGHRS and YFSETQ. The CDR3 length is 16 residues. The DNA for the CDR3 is TGCGCCAGCAGCTTTCGGGCAAGACAGCCGAACACTGAAGCTTTCTTT. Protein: CASSFRARQPNTEAFF.

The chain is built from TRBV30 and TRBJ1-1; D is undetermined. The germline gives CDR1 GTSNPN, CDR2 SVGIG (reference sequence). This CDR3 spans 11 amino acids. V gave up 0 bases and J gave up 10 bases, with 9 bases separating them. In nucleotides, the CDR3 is TGTGCCTGGAGTGTCTCCGGAGGAGCTTTCTTT. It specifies CAWSVSGGAFF.

CDR3 in DNA: TGTGCCAGCAGCCAGGGCGTATCTAGCACAGATACGCAGTATTTT. Amino acid sequence: CASSQGVSSTDTQYF. The V gene is TRBV14, the J gene TRBJ2-3; no reliable D call. The CDR3 extends over 15 amino acids. The V end lost 3 bases, the J end lost 0 bases, and 10 bases lay between the germline ends. CDR1 is SGHDN, CDR2 FVKESK, per germline.

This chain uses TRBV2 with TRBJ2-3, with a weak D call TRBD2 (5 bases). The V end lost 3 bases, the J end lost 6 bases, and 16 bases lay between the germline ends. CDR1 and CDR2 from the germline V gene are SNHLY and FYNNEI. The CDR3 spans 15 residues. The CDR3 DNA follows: TGTGCCAGCAGTGAGGATCTAGCTATTGGGGATACGCAGTATTTT. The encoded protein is CASSEDLAIGDTQYF.

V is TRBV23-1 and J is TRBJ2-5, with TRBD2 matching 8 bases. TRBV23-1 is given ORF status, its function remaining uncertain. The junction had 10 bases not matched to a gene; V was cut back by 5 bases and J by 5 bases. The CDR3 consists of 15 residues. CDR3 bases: TGCGCCAGCAGTGGTAAAGCGGGAGCGGAGGAGACCCAGTACTTC. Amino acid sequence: CASSGKAGAEETQYF.

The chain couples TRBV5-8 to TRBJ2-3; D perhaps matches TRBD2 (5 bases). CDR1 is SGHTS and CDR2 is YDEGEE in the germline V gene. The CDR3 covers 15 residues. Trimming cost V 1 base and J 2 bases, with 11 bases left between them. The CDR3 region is CASSLNGLSTDTQYF. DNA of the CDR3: TGTGCCAGCAGCTTGAATGGACTTTCCACAGATACGCAGTATTTT.

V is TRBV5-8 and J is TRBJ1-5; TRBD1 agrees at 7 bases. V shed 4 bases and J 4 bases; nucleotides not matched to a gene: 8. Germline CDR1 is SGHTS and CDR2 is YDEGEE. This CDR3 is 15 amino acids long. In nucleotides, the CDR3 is TGTGCCAGCAGCGACGTTGACAGGGAGAATCAGCCCCAGCATTTT. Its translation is CASSDVDRENQPQHF.